This T cell receptor beta chain was retrieved from a study of cytomegalovirus exposure and HLA in healthy donors (dated by TCRdb to 2016 to 2017). General notes on the study: An earlier analysis of 550 to 700 of the donors reported about 250 Gb of sequence data and roughly 110 million unique TCR beta sequences from about 200 million T cells. About 280 gigabases of sequencing data and approximately 85 million unique TCR sequences were included in an early release covering about 700 HLA-typed donors. Among the roughly 400 genotyped donors, around 81% belonged to the genetic ancestry cluster associated with self-reported Caucasian donors. The study was designed to test whether signatures of past pathogen exposure could be identified by cataloging public T cell receptors. Using immunosequencing, the study profiled T cell repertoires from fewer than 850 subjects and related those repertoires to cytomegalovirus serostatus. A separate validation cohort of over a hundred different subjects was used in addition to the approximately 700-subject first cohort. The study combined high-throughput TCR immunosequencing, statistical association of individual TCRs with disease status, and machine learning to predict cytomegalovirus infection status. A later analysis re-examined previously published TCR beta repertoires from 610 or so donors and added high-resolution HLA genotyping to investigate patterns of TCR occurrence. Rather than drawing on any new phenotypic data, the later analysis identified candidate immune exposures from TCR beta sequences and the way those sequences occurred across donors. An earlier analysis of some 500 of the donors used high-throughput TCR beta sequencing to judge whether each TCR beta V gene segment behaved as functional or pseudogenic. Donor age, sex, ethnicity and CMV serostatus were collected together with the repertoire data. In a later genetic analysis, genome-wide SNP genotypes for about 55% of the roughly 670 donors were used, and that subset was treated as a discovery cohort. Every discovery cohort repertoire had been produced on one sequencing platform. HLA typing included class I and class II loci at four-digit resolution. The number of typed donors differed by locus: about 620-640 for A, B, C, DRB1 and DQB1; 500 to 550 for DQA1; roughly 600 for DPA1; and about 470 for DPB1. About five DR-DQ haplotypes were treated as single units for association and clustering because of strong linkage in the cohort. Across approximately 420 genotyped donors of the cohort, an average of roughly 250,000 unique TCR beta nucleotide sequences per donor were sequenced, and around 20% of those sequences were non-productive.

The cohort was made up of approximately 670 healthy bone marrow donors. Cohort members were all nominally healthy when sampled, although unrecorded immune exposures were likely present. CMV serostatus was positive for 250 to 300 and negative for about half of the roughly 670 cohort members, and was not recorded for this donor. A peripheral blood sample was collected from each donor, and TCR beta sequencing was performed on peripheral blood mononuclear cells. Genomic DNA was extracted from the blood cell samples with the Qiagen DNeasy Blood Extraction Kit. Including cysteine and phenylalanine, the CDR3 has 14 amino acids. The sequence is cut down to CDR3 DNA, 42 bases in frame from base 1. The CDR1 and CDR2 encoded by the germline V gene are MGHRA and YSYEKL. Between the V and J ends, shortened by 4 bases and 6 bases respectively, the junction contains 12 bases. Libraries were made using the immunoSEQ multiplex PCR assay. For the multiplex PCR, a mixture combining 60 forward primers for TCR Vbeta segments and 13 reverse primers for TCR Jbeta segments was used. The CDR3 region of rearranged TCR beta genes was amplified from genomic DNA with a multiplex PCR assay. The Illumina HiSeq System was used to sequence the amplified TCR beta libraries as 87-base-pair reads. Regarding the original processing steps: A later analysis tallied roughly 78 million unique TCR beta chains across the approximately 670 repertoires, and roughly 11 million of those chains were shared by two or more donors. Raw reads were error-corrected and collapsed into unique sequences with a nearest-neighbor algorithm that merged closely related sequences to remove PCR and sequencing errors. Alignment of CDR3 sequences to IMGT reference sequences was used to assign V, D and J gene segments. For a sequence to be retained, at least a six-nucleotide match to both a V gene segment and a J gene segment was required. Rearrangements were classified as productive when the CDR3 lacked stop codons and remained in frame with V and J, and all other rearrangements were classified as non-productive. CDR3 was defined by IMGT convention, running from the second conserved V-encoded cysteine to the conserved J-encoded phenylalanine. The earlier analysis of about 590 of the donors excluded sequences that lacked an unambiguous match to a single V gene segment. An earlier analysis of under 750 of the donors called V segments functional above 56.7% productive rearrangements and segregating when the between-donor standard deviation exceeded 5%. A statistical classification framework was developed to diagnose cytomegalovirus status using the catalog of TCR beta chain sequences. A later analysis assigned V and J genes by comparing TCR nucleotide sequences with IMGT/GENE-DB human TR gene sequences. In a later analysis, CDR3 sequences and most-parsimonious VDJ recombination scenarios were assigned using the TCRdist pipeline. A later analysis defined each TCR beta chain by its CDR3 amino acid sequence plus V-gene family, and excluded reads lacking a unique V-gene family. A later analysis removed 592 highly shared, low-generation-probability nucleotide sequences to deal with suspected cross-contamination and a sequencing artifact. A later analysis calculated a clonal expansion index for each public chain from normalized within-repertoire ranks of inferred template counts. A later analysis computed generation probabilities with a VDJ recombination model fitted to out-of-frame rearrangements, and checked the results against IGoR. Hypergeometric tests were used in a later analysis to score TCR-TCR, TCR-HLA and TCR-CMV co-occurrence, with a repertoire-size bias correction applied to the TCR pairs. A later analysis estimated false discovery rates by permuting HLA or CMV assignments 20 times. In a later analysis, co-occurring TCRs were grouped using DBSCAN, with TCRdist sequence similarity added in when clustering inside HLA-allele-positive subsets. For co-occurrence clustering, repertoires with fewer than 30,000 or more than 120,000 public chains were excluded, along with roughly 5 repertoires with anomalous nucleotide sharing. Drawn from immuneACCESS, this table holds only the in-frame rearrangements with V and J called that TCRdb kept. Clones are partly lost; checked studies trace under half to an unresolved V gene and leave the rest unexplained. D and trimming come from the DNA, and the V and J calls and clone size come from that table. The sample data list some 130,000 clones, and 65% to 80% of these were observed just once. In total, the top ten clones hold around 1.6% of the sample.

Notes on this clone: The antigen it recognizes is unknown. No per-base quality is available; no much larger clone lies one base away.

Beyond this particular receptor, the publication reports: In a later genetic analysis, fewer N-insertions in productive TCRs were reported among donors in an Asian-associated ancestry cluster than the approximately 630-donor mean. In an earlier analysis of fewer than 700 of the donors, most TCR beta V segments appeared in productive rearrangements about 87% or about 30% of the time, broadly matching IMGT annotations. In vitro tests confirmed that a few of the cytomegalovirus-associated TCR beta chains recognize cytomegalovirus antigens. According to a later analysis, parvovirus B19, influenza, CMV and Epstein-Barr virus appeared linked to several top co-occurrence clusters. In this cohort, only TCR beta chains were sequenced, and detectable features were limited by the absence of alpha or paired-chain data. The study listed approximately 150 TCR beta chains as associated with cytomegalovirus. The sequencing pipeline was judged likely to have produced a cluster of highly shared sequence variants as a technical artifact. A further reported finding was that TCR beta sequences accurately predicted the HLA-A and HLA-B alleles for most subjects in the first cohort. The authors suggested that the approach could potentially be generalized to other disease states and immunological phenotypes. Because HLA typing was missing for some donors at each locus, association tests included only the typed subset. Correlated functional status among segregating V segments might reflect linkage disequilibrium, but an unknown experimental factor could not be ruled out. When HLA alleles, especially DR and DQ, strongly co-occurred, TCR associations were difficult to assign to individual alleles. The earlier analysis of approximately 560 of the donors excluded roughly 16 rarely observed V segments, including chromosome 9 orphons, because counts were too low. Some IMGT-functional V segments, including TRBV6-2 and TRBV6-3, could not be distinguished by the 87-base-pair reads and were therefore excluded. Roughly uniform sequencing depth across donors was assumed in presence/absence analyses, although this assumption may not hold. Immune exposure information for the cohort was limited to CMV serostatus. V-gene and J-gene trimming of TCR beta chains was associated with a missense DCLRE1C variant in a later genetic analysis, and the association was replicated in an independent cohort. Cytomegalovirus status was reported to be diagnosed by the classifier with high specificity and sensitivity in both the original and validation cohorts. A later analysis found that most CMV-associated TCR beta chains appeared HLA-restricted, with HLA associations seemingly driven largely by CMV exposure. In a later analysis, HLA-associated TCR beta chains were found to be more clonally expanded and to have lower generation probabilities than equally common non-associated chains. At a false discovery rate of 0.05, a later analysis linked 16,951 TCR beta sequences to specific HLA alleles. Most TCR sequences were seen in very few donors, while some public TCRs were found in many individuals. According to a later analysis, TCR association rates differed among HLA loci, with DRB1 alleles showing the most associated TCRs and HLA-C alleles showing the fewest.

The sequence joins TRBV4-1 to TRBJ1-4; perhaps TRBD1 is the D gene, with 5 bases matching. Sequenced: PBMCs. This clonotype was obtained from a human donor in good health. The CDR3 protein is CASSPQLRDEKLFF. The DNA reads TGCGCCAGCAGCCCACAACTCAGGGATGAAAAACTGTTTTTT.